The present T cell receptor beta chain was sequenced within a study of blood T cell repertoires in COVID-19. Some clones are missing from TCRdb's copy, which holds only in-frame ones; the method was immunoSEQ multiplex PCR. Among under 450,000 clones listed, approximately 93% were seen once. CDR3 length equals 15 residues. Germline values: CDR1 GTSNPN, CDR2 SVGIG (reference sequence). This clone was seen just once. The junction differs from germline at one of its ends, possibly a read error. The chain combines TRBV30 with TRBJ1-2, with D possibly matching TRBD1 (5 bases). The clonotype was recovered from a woman aged 40 to 49 who had been exposed to COVID-19. The sample consisted of PBMCs or T cells enriched from blood (not recorded which). DNA of the CDR3: TGTGCCTGGAGTGGGGGGGGTCGGGTGTTTTACGGCTACACCTTT. Protein sequence: CAWSGGGRVFYGYTF. The variable domain in full, with the rest retrieved from reference TRBV30 and TRBJ1-2, is SQTIHQWPATLVQPVGSPLSLECTVEGTSNPNLYWYRQAAGRGLQLLFYSVGIGQISSEVPQNLSASRPQDRQFILSSKKLLLSDSGFYLCAWSGGGRVFYGYTFGSGTRLTVV.